The T cell receptor (beta chain) described here comes from a study of T cells in Graves' hyperthyroidism and ophthalmopathy. Study-level points and caveats: A model of 13 V-J features distinguished ophthalmopathy from stable hyperthyroidism.

Investigators excluded patients with uncontrolled infection, other autoimmune disease, pregnancy or lactation. It was RNA transcripts that yielded the amplified TCR beta CDR3 regions. With the HTBI primer set, the TCR CDR3 went through a first round of RT-PCR. TCRdb passed the multiplex PCR reads through MiXCR, listing each CDR3 protein once. The repertoire holds about 570,000 distinct CDR3 sequences, with 40% to 55% as singletons. Germline V gene lookup returns CDR1 MNHEY and CDR2 SVGEGT. This CDR3 comprises 13 residues. V lost 1 base, J lost 7 bases, and 10 bases lay in between. This clonotype was observed many times. Its specificity is not known.

The rearrangement joins TRBV6-2 or TRBV6-3 to TRBJ1-2, with TRBD1 as a possible D gene (6 bases). Material for sequencing was peripheral blood or thyroid tissue (not recorded which). The receptor's source is an adult woman with Graves' disease, either hyperthyroidism or ophthalmopathy (not recorded which). The CDR3 reads CASSYYRASGYTF. CDR3 bases: TGTGCCAGCAGTTACTACAGGGCCAGTGGCTACACCTTC.